The sequence of this T cell receptor beta chain was determined in a study of T cells in localized non-small cell lung cancer. V was pared by 5 bases and J by 5 bases, with 3 bases of the junction left unmatched. This CDR3 has 13 amino acids. The germline V gene has CDR1 GTSNPN and CDR2 SVGIG (reference sequence). Profiling relied on immunoSEQ multiplex PCR, and the TCRdb table lists in-frame clones only, not all of them. The sample has 2,500 or so clones; about 34% are singletons. The sample was lung tumor tissue, taken before any cancer treatment. The chain is built from TRBV30 and TRBJ1-4; 9 nucleotides match TRBD1. The sequence was collected from a female donor of 60 years or more with stage II squamous cell lung carcinoma. CDR3 sequence: CAWGTGTNEKLFF. The CDR3 nucleotides read TGTGCCTGGGGGACAGGGACGAATGAAAAACTGTTTTTT. Using reference TRBV30 and TRBJ1-4 for the parts outside the CDR3, the full variable domain is SQTIHQWPATLVQPVGSPLSLECTVEGTSNPNLYWYRQAAGRGLQLLFYSVGIGQISSEVPQNLSASRPQDRQFILSSKKLLLSDSGFYLCAWGTGTNEKLFFGSGTQLSVL.